This T cell receptor beta chain was sequenced during a study of shared clonotypes between healthy human individuals. This clone was recorded many times. The CDR3 covers 15 residues. J gave up 3 bases and V 5 bases, and 4 bases lay outside the gene matches. CDR1 SGHAT and CDR2 FQNNGV come from the germline V gene. Donors comprised only Caucasian adults living in Nashville, Tennessee. Sequencing was performed with immunoSEQ multiplex PCR; in TCRdb, only in-frame clones are kept and a portion is missing. The sample lists around 450,000 clones; roughly 80% were seen once. This TCR was recovered from a woman aged 35 to 49 in good health. Some clones in this sample may be carry-over from other donors' samples. The V call is TRBV11-2, the J call TRBJ2-6; TRBD1 agrees at 7 bases. Input material: PBMCs. The CDR3 reads CASSPDRVGANVLTF. DNA of the CDR3: TGTGCCAGCAGCCCAGACAGGGTTGGGGCCAACGTCCTGACTTTC.